This passage covers 21 T cell receptor beta chains from one sample sequenced in a study of T cells in Graves' hyperthyroidism and ophthalmopathy. There were TCR beta CDR3 regions amplified from RNA transcripts. A set of HTBI primers served as the primers for a first-round RT-PCR of the TCR CDR3. TCRdb recomputed calls from the multiplex PCR reads with MiXCR, one row per CDR3 protein. The repertoire holds around 720,000 distinct CDR3 sequences, with approximately 40% as singletons. What was sequenced was blood. The receptors originated from a woman aged 40-49 years with Graves' hyperthyroidism.

The V gene is TRBV27, the J gene TRBJ1-1; no reliable D call. The germline CDR1 and CDR2 sequences are MNHEY and SMNVEV (reference sequence). The ends were cut back, 6 bases at V and 1 base at J, with 12 bases in the middle. The CDR3 spans 14 residues. The CDR3 DNA is TGTGCCAGCAGGCCAGAAACTAAGAACACTGAAGCTTTCTTT. The encoded protein is CASRPETKNTEAFF.

This chain joins TRBV25-1 and TRBJ1-4, with a tentative D call TRBD1 (5 bases). The CDR3 is made up of 18 amino acids. Germline V gene lookup returns CDR1 MGHDK and CDR2 SYGVNS. V lost 4 bases to trimming and J lost 8 bases, with 26 bases between them. This CDR3 reads CASSARDVGAGGREKLFF. CDR3 DNA sequence: TGTGCCAGCAGTGCTAGAGATGTAGGGGCTGGGGGTAGAGAAAAACTGTTTTTT.

For the CDR3, the DNA is TGTGCCAGCAGTTTTCAGGGGTACACCGGGGAGCTGTTTTTT. Translated: CASSFQGYTGELFF. The genes are TRBV12-3 or TRBV12-4 and TRBJ2-2, with D possibly matching TRBD1 (6 bases). The CDR3 sequence is 14 residues long. Trimming took 3 bases from V and 3 from J, leaving 8 bases between them.

This clonotype has more than one count but fewer than ten. The chain uses TRBV7-9 and TRBJ2-5; D gene ambiguous. This CDR3 comprises 14 residues. Germline V CDR1 and CDR2: SEHNR, FQNEAQ (reference sequence). V was pared by 7 bases and J by 4 bases, with 16 bases between. CDR3 sequence (DNA): TGTGCCAGCATTACAAGGGTCTCCGGAGAGACCCAGTACTTC. As protein: CASITRVSGETQYF. Using reference TRBV7-9 and TRBJ2-5 for the parts outside the CDR3, the full variable domain is DTGVSQNPRHKITKRGQNVTFRCDPISEHNRLYWYRQTLGQGPEFLTYFQNEAQLEKSRLLSDRFSAERPKGSFSTLEIQRTEQGDSAMYLCASITRVSGETQYFGPGTRLLVL.

The chain uses TRBV7-2 and TRBJ1-2; D unresolved. The V gene's germline CDR1 is SGHTA and CDR2 FQGNSA. V was cut by 0 bases and J by 9 bases, with 8 bases left in between. The CDR3 length is 12 residues. The CDR3 bases are TGTGCCAGCAGCTTAGCGGGAGGGAGCTACACCTTC. It encodes CASSLAGGSYTF.

Ten or more counts support this clonotype. The chain joins TRBV7-9 to TRBJ1-6; D not certain. V lost 4 bases, J lost 6 bases, and 16 bases lay in between. Germline V gene sequence: CDR1 SEHNR, CDR2 FQNEAQ (reference sequence). The CDR3 length is 16 residues. CDR3 amino acids: CASSSQFSVGNSPLHF. Here the CDR3 DNA reads TGTGCCAGCAGCTCCCAGTTTTCTGTGGGTAATTCACCCCTCCACTTT.

The chain is built from TRBV4-3 and TRBJ2-7; D is possibly TRBD1 or TRBD2 (6 bases each). Germline CDR1 is LGHNA and CDR2 is YSLEER. The CDR3 covers 16 residues. Trimming took off 2 bases at V and 2 bases at J, with 16 bases between the two ends. The CDR3 loop is CASSQLKGGPPYEQYF. As DNA, the CDR3 is TGCGCCAGCAGCCAACTAAAAGGGGGGCCCCCCTACGAGCAGTACTTC.

This clonotype was seen more than once but under ten times. The rearrangement links TRBV29-1 to TRBJ1-4; D gene uncertain. The V gene's germline CDR1 is SQVTM and CDR2 ANQGSEA. V lost 3 bases and J lost 7, with 12 bases in between. This CDR3 is 13 amino acids long. The CDR3 DNA reads TGCAGCGTTGACGACGGGGTGTCTGAAAAACTGTTTTTT. Translated, it gives CSVDDGVSEKLFF.

V usage is TRBV20-1 and J usage is TRBJ1-1; D remains unclear. Germline V gives CDR1 DFQATT, CDR2 SNEGSKA (reference sequence). The CDR3 loop spans 14 amino acids. The V end lost 1 base, the J end lost 1 base, and 10 bases lay between the germline ends. The CDR3 DNA reads as TGCAGTGCTAGAGTTCAACAGTCGAACACTGAAGCTTTCTTT. Residues: CSARVQQSNTEAFF.

This clonotype has just one count. The chain links TRBV5-6 to TRBJ1-2; D is undetermined. The CDR3 loop spans 13 amino acids. Trimming took 5 bases from V and 0 from J, leaving 8 bases between them. CDR1 SGHDT and CDR2 YYEEEE come from the germline V gene. The CDR3 bases are TGTGCCAGCAGGCCCAGACCTAACTATGGCTACACCTTC. It is translated as CASRPRPNYGYTF.

This clonotype was recorded a few times. The V gene is TRBV7-2, the J gene TRBJ1-2; 10 bases are a match to TRBD1. Unmatched junction bases numbered 12, after V lost 1 base and J lost 7 bases. The CDR3 extends over 17 amino acids. CDR1 and CDR2 (germline): SGHTA, FQGNSA. CDR3 coding DNA: TGTGCCAGCAGCTTAGAAGGGTGGGACAGGGGCGGTCGTGGCTACACCTTC. Its translation is CASSLEGWDRGGRGYTF.

The V call is TRBV11-2, the J call TRBJ1-1, with D unclear. This CDR3 spans 15 amino acids. Germline values: CDR1 SGHAT, CDR2 FQNNGV. V was cut by 5 bases and J by 4 bases, with 17 bases left in between. In DNA form, the CDR3 reads TGTGCCAGCAGCCGCGGAAGGAACAAACTCACTGAAGCTTTCTTT. It specifies CASSRGRNKLTEAFF.

In its sample, this clonotype was seen many times. Here the CDR3 DNA reads TGTGCCAGCAGCGGCAGCTCCTACGAGCAGTACTTC. It is translated as CASSGSSYEQYF. The chain couples TRBV7-2 to TRBJ2-7; the D is unclear. The CDR3 contains 12 residues. Per the germline V gene, CDR1 is SGHTA and CDR2 is FQGNSA. Trimming pared 5 bases from V and 0 bases from J, leaving 5 bases between.

V and J are TRBV25-1 and TRBJ2-5, with 11 positions matching TRBD2. Looked up from germline, CDR1 is MGHDK and CDR2 is SYGVNS. This CDR3 spans 17 amino acids. With 1 base clipped from V and 4 bases from J, the junction kept 8 bases outside the gene matches. As DNA, the CDR3 is TGTGCCAGCAGTGAATGGGGAACTAGCGGGAGTGGAGAGACCCAGTACTTC. It specifies CASSEWGTSGSGETQYF.

The CDR3 protein is CSPGGPGVQPQHF. The CDR3, as DNA: TGCAGCCCGGGGGGACCGGGGGTGCAGCCCCAGCATTTT. The chain couples TRBV29-1 to TRBJ1-5; D is possibly TRBD1 (5 bases). The CDR3 covers 13 residues. In germline, CDR1 is SQVTM, CDR2 ANQGSEA. V was trimmed by 8 bases and J by 7 bases, leaving 18 bases between them. The full variable domain, rest sourced from reference TRBV29-1 and TRBJ1-5, is SAVISQKPSRDICQRGTSLTIQCQVDSQVTMMFWYRQQPGQSLTLIATANQGSEATYESGFVIDKFPISRPNLTFSTLTVSNMSPEDSSIYLCSPGGPGVQPQHFGDGTRLSIL.

This clonotype was recorded a few times. This chain links TRBV28 with TRBJ1-5; D remains ambiguous. This CDR3 has 14 residues. Germline loops: CDR1 MDHEN, CDR2 SYDVKM. Deletions cut 8 bases from V and 9 bases from J, with 20 bases between. The CDR3: CASRPGGPPGPQHF. CDR3 in DNA: TGTGCCAGCCGACCGGGAGGTCCACCGGGGCCCCAGCATTTT.

This clonotype showed up just a few times. The J gene is TRBJ2-6, the V gene TRBV11-2; D gene uncertain. Germline CDR1 SGHAT, CDR2 FQNNGV. With 5 bases removed from V and 0 bases from J, the gap between germline ends came to 8 bases. This CDR3 spans 15 amino acids. As DNA, the CDR3 is TGTGCCAGCAGCCGGCCCCGCTCTGGGGCCAACGTCCTGACTTTC. The encoded protein is CASSRPRSGANVLTF.

This clonotype came up many times. The chain uses TRBV19 and TRBJ1-6; D remains unclear. With 5 bases removed from V and 7 bases from J, the gap between germline ends came to 15 bases. CDR3 length: 15 residues. CDR1 and CDR2 (germline): LNHDA, SQIVND (reference sequence). The CDR3 is CASSGLGIYNSPLHF. The CDR3 nucleotides are TGTGCCAGTAGTGGCTTGGGGATTTACAATTCACCCCTCCACTTT.

The rearrangement uses TRBV19 and TRBJ2-2; 16 positions match TRBD2. The CDR3 contains 17 residues. The ends lost 5 bases at V and 4 bases at J; junction bases unmatched: 4. Germline CDR1 LNHDA, CDR2 SQIVND (reference sequence). The CDR3 sequence: CASSPGLAGGITGELFF. The CDR3 DNA is TGTGCCAGTAGTCCGGGACTAGCGGGAGGGATCACCGGGGAGCTGTTTTTT.

This clonotype was seen a handful of times. This sequence joins TRBV20-1 and TRBJ2-5; 11 bases are a match to TRBD1. The V segment lost 5 bases and the J segment 9 bases; nucleotides outside the gene matches: 8. The CDR3 totals 13 residues. Germline CDR1 and CDR2: DFQATT and SNEGSKA (reference sequence). Written as DNA, the CDR3 is TGCAGTGCTCGCGGGACAGGGGGTCAGCCCCAGTACTTC. Translating it yields CSARGTGGQPQYF.

The V gene is TRBV29-1, the J gene TRBJ1-5; maybe TRBD1 (6 bases). This CDR3 contains 14 residues. Trimming pared 6 bases from V and 2 bases from J, leaving 14 bases between. Germline CDR1 is SQVTM and CDR2 is ANQGSEA. Here the CDR3 DNA reads TGCAGCGTCTTACAGGGTAGCGGCAATCAGCCCCAGCATTTT. It is translated as CSVLQGSGNQPQHF. Using reference TRBV29-1 and TRBJ1-5 for the parts outside the CDR3, the full variable domain is SAVISQKPSRDICQRGTSLTIQCQVDSQVTMMFWYRQQPGQSLTLIATANQGSEATYESGFVIDKFPISRPNLTFSTLTVSNMSPEDSSIYLCSVLQGSGNQPQHFGDGTRLSIL.